The rows below give T cell receptor beta chains drawn from one sample of a study of blood T cell repertoires in COVID-19. Method: immunoSEQ multiplex PCR; TCRdb's copy keeps in-frame clones and lacks some. This table has 220,000 or so clones, approximately 86% appearing once. The sample comprised peripheral blood. The receptors were sampled from a woman aged 45-60 years with COVID-19, enrolled during active disease. CDR3s include the opening cysteine and the closing phenylalanine or tryptophan. The order of the fields is J gene, D gene, V gene, clone size, CDR3 DNA, CDR3 protein. D genes are given only for firm matches. Size tells how often a clone was seen (once, few, many) or the class of an expanded clone, and some rows leave it out.

TRBJ1-1,NA,TRBV29-1,NA,TGCAGCGTTGCCGTTGACAGTGAAGCTTTCTTT,CSVAVDSEAFF
TRBJ1-2,TRBD1,TRBV20-1,NA,TGCAGCGGGACAGACTATGGCTACACCTTC,CSGTDYGYTF
TRBJ1-2,NA,TRBV5-1,NA,TGCGCCAGCAGCTTCTCCGGGACTCAATCCTATGGCTACACCTTC,CASSFSGTQSYGYTF
TRBJ1-4,NA,TRBV19,NA,TGTGCCAGTAGTATAGATCTAGGGGGGGGGTGTGATGAAAAACTGTTTTTT,CASSIDLGGGCDEKLFF
TRBJ1-2,NA,TRBV18,once,TGTGCCAGCTCACTCGGCGCGGGGGGCAGGATCACTGGTGGCTACACCTTC,CASSLGAGGRITGGYTF
TRBJ2-7,NA,TRBV12-3/TRBV12-4,once,TGTGCCAGCAGTTTGTTCCCTATGTACGAGCAGTACTTC,CASSLFPMYEQYF
TRBJ1-1,TRBD1,TRBV10-3,NA,TGTGCCATCAGTGGACAGGGTCGCACTGAAGCTTTCTTT,CAISGQGRTEAFF
TRBJ1-5,TRBD1,TRBV7-3,NA,TGTGCCAGCAGCTCCCGGACAGGGAGGAATCAGCCCCAGCATTTT,CASSSRTGRNQPQHF
TRBJ1-1,TRBD1,TRBV5-1,NA,TGCGCCAGCAGCTTGGCCTATGGGGACAGGGGAGTAAAAGCTTTCTTT,CASSLAYGDRGVKAFF
TRBJ1-1,NA,TRBV6-5,NA,TGTGCCAGCAGACCTGACAGCTACACTGAAGCTTTCTTT,CASRPDSYTEAFF
TRBJ2-1,TRBD2,TRBV5-6,NA,TGTGCCAGCAGCGCTAGCGGGGGACCCTACAATGAGCAGTTCTTC,CASSASGGPYNEQFF
TRBJ1-2,NA,TRBV25-1,NA,TGTGCCAGCAGTGCCTCCGACTATGGCTACACCTTC,CASSASDYGYTF
TRBJ1-5,NA,TRBV5-5,NA,TGTGCCAGCAGCTTAGGCGGCCCCAGGGGAGGCAATCAGCCCCAGCATTTT,CASSLGGPRGGNQPQHF
TRBJ1-2,TRBD1,TRBV28,NA,TGTGCCAGCAGTTTGTCACAGGGGACCTCCTATGGCTACACCTTC,CASSLSQGTSYGYTF
TRBJ2-1,TRBD1,TRBV19,NA,TGTGCCAGTAGTAGACAGGGGAGTTACAATGAGCAGTTCTTC,CASSRQGSYNEQFF
TRBJ1-5,NA,TRBV6-5,NA,TGTGCCAGCAGCCCCGGGCGGGCAAGCAATCAGCCCCAGCATTTT,CASSPGRASNQPQHF
TRBJ2-1,TRBD1,TRBV4-3,NA,TGCGCCAGCAGCCAAGATTTCAGGACAGGGTATGATGAGCAGTTCTTC,CASSQDFRTGYDEQFF
TRBJ2-5,NA,TRBV4-1,few,TGCGCCAGCAGCCACCCTCAAGAGACCCAGTACTTC,CASSHPQETQYF
TRBJ1-6,NA,TRBV19,NA,TGTGCCAGTAGTATTCGGGGGGCGCTTGGCTTTTCACCCCTCCACTTT,CASSIRGALGFSPLHF
TRBJ1-5,NA,TRBV6-2/TRBV6-3,NA,TGTGCCAGCAACCCCCGTCGTTCTAGCAATCAGCCCCAGCATTTT,CASNPRRSSNQPQHF
TRBJ2-6,TRBD1,TRBV2,NA,TGTGCCGGGACAGGGCGGATTGCTGGGGCCAACGTCCTGACTTTC,CAGTGRIAGANVLTF
TRBJ1-2,NA,TRBV6-1,NA,TGTGCCAGCAGTGAAGTAGAGGGAATCAACTATGGCTACACCTTC,CASSEVEGINYGYTF
TRBJ1-2,TRBD1,TRBV12-3/TRBV12-4,NA,TGTGCCAGCACCCTGGACAGGGGCGGCTACACCTTC,CASTLDRGGYTF
TRBJ1-5,NA,TRBV5-5,NA,TGTGCCAGCAGCTTGGAGCAGCGAAGCAATCAGCCCCAGCATTTT,CASSLEQRSNQPQHF
TRBJ1-4,TRBD1,TRBV24-1,NA,TGTGCCACCAGTGATCCACAGGGGGGAGGTGAAAAACTGTTTTTT,CATSDPQGGGEKLFF
TRBJ1-1,NA,TRBV12-5,NA,TGTGCTAGTGGTCCCTGGGGCGGTGAAGCTTTCTTT,CASGPWGGEAFF
TRBJ2-3,NA,TRBV5-1,NA,TGCGCCAGCAGCTCATCCGGAGGGGTTCCCACAGATACGCAGTATTTT,CASSSSGGVPTDTQYF
TRBJ1-2,TRBD1,TRBV11-3,NA,TGTGCCAGCGGGGGCGGGACAGGAAACTATGGCTACACCTTC,CASGGGTGNYGYTF
TRBJ1-4,TRBD1,TRBV6-1,NA,TGTGCCAGCAGTGAGACGGGACAGGGTATCGAAAAACTGTTTTTT,CASSETGQGIEKLFF
TRBJ2-7,TRBD1,TRBV4-3,NA,TGCGCCAGCAGCTTGGCAGGGGGAGACGAGCAGTACTTC,CASSLAGGDEQYF
TRBJ2-3,NA,TRBV15,NA,TGTGCCACCAGGGAAAGACAGATGAGCACAGATACGCAGTATTTT,CATRERQMSTDTQYF
TRBJ1-1,NA,TRBV14,NA,TGTGCCAGCAGCCCTTGGCAGGGGCGGAACACTGAAGCTTTCTTT,CASSPWQGRNTEAFF
TRBJ1-2,TRBD1,TRBV19,NA,TGTGCCAGTAGTACCCCCGGGACAGGGTTCTATGGCTACACCTTC,CASSTPGTGFYGYTF
TRBJ2-2,TRBD1,TRBV7-2,NA,TGTGCCAGCAGCGTTAAGACAGGGGGCGCCGGCACCGGGGAGCTGTTTTTT,CASSVKTGGAGTGELFF
TRBJ2-2,NA,TRBV12-5,NA,TGTGCTAGTGGTTTGGTAACGGGGATAAACACCGGGGAGCTGTTTTTT,CASGLVTGINTGELFF
TRBJ2-1,NA,TRBV19,once,TGTGCCAGTAGTATAGATTTCAGAGGTGAGCAGTTCTTC,CASSIDFRGEQFF
TRBJ2-3,NA,TRBV7-2,once,TGTGCCAGCAGCTTAGCCAGGGGTCATACAGATACGCAGTATTTT,CASSLARGHTDTQYF
TRBJ2-7,NA,TRBV5-1,NA,TGCGCCAGCAGCTTGGGAGCAGGGTTGTACGAGCAGTACTTC,CASSLGAGLYEQYF
TRBJ2-3,NA,TRBV2,NA,TGTGCCAGCAGTGGCGAGACAGATACGCAGTATTTT,CASSGETDTQYF
TRBJ2-1,NA,TRBV30,NA,TGTGCCTGGAGTTTTGGCGCTAGTACCCCGCGTGGGCAGTTCTTC,CAWSFGASTPRGQFF
TRBJ2-5,TRBD2,TRBV5-5,NA,TGTGCCAGCAGCTTGGGGGGAGGGCAAGAGACCCAGTACTTC,CASSLGGGQETQYF
TRBJ1-1,NA,TRBV11-3,NA,TGTGCCAGCAGCTCCGTTGGGGGGTTAGTCGGTGAAGCTTTCTTT,CASSSVGGLVGEAFF
TRBJ1-1,NA,TRBV7-9,NA,TGTGCCAGCAGCTTAGTTGGCAGGGAGAACACTGAAGCTTTCTTT,CASSLVGRENTEAFF
TRBJ2-2,TRBD1,TRBV30,NA,TGTGCCTGGAGTTGGTCAGGGGGCCCCGGGGAGCTGTTTTTT,CAWSWSGGPGELFF
TRBJ1-2,NA,TRBV19,once,TGTGCCAGTCTGCGGGGCTCGGCTAACTATGGCTACACCTTC,CASLRGSANYGYTF
TRBJ2-5,TRBD2,TRBV5-4,NA,TGTGCCAGCAGATTGGCCGCCGCGGGGGGAGAGACCCAGTACTTC,CASRLAAAGGETQYF
TRBJ1-4,TRBD1,TRBV5-8,NA,TGTGCCAGCAGCTCCTGGGACAGGGATGAAAAACTGTTTTTT,CASSSWDRDEKLFF
TRBJ1-1,NA,TRBV5-1,NA,TGCGCCAGCAGCTTCGACTACGCGGGGAGGGAAGCTTTCTTT,CASSFDYAGREAFF
TRBJ1-4,TRBD1,TRBV15,NA,TGTGCCACCAGCAGAGACTCCGGGACAGGGGGTGAAAAACTGTTTTTT,CATSRDSGTGGEKLFF
TRBJ1-6,TRBD1,TRBV6-4,NA,TGTGCCAGCAGTGCTATTAGACAGGGGGATTCACCCCTCCACTTT,CASSAIRQGDSPLHF
TRBJ1-5,NA,TRBV27,NA,TGTGCCAGCAGTTTTTCTCCTAGCAATCAGCCCCAGCATTTT,CASSFSPSNQPQHF
TRBJ1-1,NA,TRBV11-3,NA,TGTGCCAGCAGCTTAGGCAGGGTAGCTGAAGCTTTCTTT,CASSLGRVAEAFF